Each of the 27 T cell receptor beta chains below was sequenced from the same sample in a study of tumor-infiltrating lymphocytes in primary liver carcinoma. Unsorted whole blood supplied the blood RNA, and germline DNA was isolated too. The researchers produced TCR beta cDNA from around 0.5 ug total RNA with a constant-region primer. Three-round nested multiplex PCR performed with slightly modified ARM-PCR produced the TCR beta libraries. Investigators reported that the first two PCR rounds, at 10 to 11 cycles each, used TRBV1-TRBV30 forward primers with a C-beta reverse primer. Each CDR3 protein is one row after TCRdb ran MiXCR on the multiplex PCR reads. The sample consists of some 320,000 distinct CDR3 sequences, approximately 65% of them appearing once. Sequenced: peripheral blood. The receptors originated from a man aged 40-49 years with primary liver carcinoma and hepatitis B virus infection.

This clonotype appeared a single time. Lacking the conserved final phenylalanine or tryptophan, this CDR3 likely reflects a read error. The CDR3 is CASSLDTGEQHL. In DNA form, the CDR3 reads TGTGCCAGCAGCTTAGATACAGGGGAGCAGCATTTA. The chain carries TRBV7-9 and TRBJ1-5; 7 bases are shared with TRBD1. V trimming: 1 base; J trimming: 13 bases; junction bases outside the gene matches: 4. The CDR3 totals 12 residues. Germline V CDR1 and CDR2: SEHNR, FQNEAQ (reference sequence).

As for this clonotype: This sequence may be a read error, since a much larger clone differs from it by one base. V and J are TRBV10-3 and TRBJ1-2; D remains unclear. CDR1 and CDR2 from the germline V gene are ENHRY and SYGVKD. V was clipped by 6 bases and J by 2 bases, with 10 bases between them. The CDR3 length is 13 residues. The CDR3 spells CAIRMRQNYGYTF. The CDR3 coding sequence is TGTGCCATCAGAATGAGACAAAACTATGGCTACACCTTC.

About this clonotype: The conserved final phenylalanine or tryptophan is absent from the CDR3, which likely points to a read error. The chain has TRBV30 and TRBJ1-5, with 11 bases identical to TRBD1. Germline CDR1 is GTSNPN and CDR2 is SVGIG (reference sequence). V gave up 2 bases and J gave up 10 bases; unmatched junction bases: 10. The CDR3 length is 15 residues. The CDR3 nucleotides are TGTGCCTGGAGTCCCGGGACAGGGGGAGTTCAACCCCAGCATCTT. It codes for CAWSPGTGGVQPQHL.

This clonotype was recorded at least ten times. This sequence joins TRBV6-1 and TRBJ1-6; 9 bases agree with TRBD1. Germline CDR1 MNHNS, CDR2 SASEGT. This CDR3 is 14 amino acids long. V gave up 3 bases and J gave up 8 bases; unmatched junction bases: 2. This CDR3 is CASSEDRGYSPLHF. CDR3 sequence (DNA): TGTGCCAGCAGTGAGGACAGGGGATATTCACCCCTCCACTTT.

There are a few counts of this clonotype. Its ends do not fully match the called genes, so a read error is possible. This chain connects TRBV11-2 to TRBJ2-1; D unclear. This CDR3 is built from 15 residues. The germline CDR1 and CDR2 sequences are SGHAT and FQNNGV. The CDR3: CASSLDGTPYNERFF. The DNA of the CDR3 is TGTGCCAGCAGCTTAGATGGTACACCGTACAATGAGCGGTTCTTC.

A word on this clonotype: An end of the junction does not agree with germline; a read error may underlie this. This rearrangement joins TRBV6-6 to TRBJ2-7, with 8 nucleotides matching TRBD2. Germline V CDR1 and CDR2: MNHNY, SVGAGI (reference sequence). This CDR3 spans 16 amino acids. CDR3 region: CACSYVGTSGDYEQYF. For the CDR3, the DNA is TGTGCCTGCAGTTATGTGGGAACTAGCGGAGACTACGAGCAGTACTTC.

As regards this clonotype: This may arise from a read error, as a much more abundant clone is one base away. The V call is TRBV6-2 or TRBV6-3, the J call TRBJ2-2; the D gene is possibly TRBD2 (7 bases). Germline CDR1 and CDR2: MNHEY and SVGEGT. Trimming removed 10 bases from V and 7 bases from J, with 19 bases in between. The CDR3 is made up of 14 amino acids. In DNA, the CDR3 is TGTGCCATCAGCGGGACACGGAGCGTCGGGGAGCTGTTTTTT. Its translation is CAISGTRSVGELFF.

The table lists this clonotype with many counts. V usage is TRBV12-3 or TRBV12-4 and J usage is TRBJ2-7; perhaps TRBD1 as D (6 bases). V was cut by 6 bases and J by 2 bases, with 11 bases left in between. The CDR3 covers 13 residues. The CDR3 region is CASRETGPYEQYF. In DNA, the CDR3 is TGTGCCAGCAGAGAGACAGGCCCCTACGAGCAGTACTTC.

This clonotype was detected many times. The rearrangement links TRBV29-1 to TRBJ2-1, with a tentative D call TRBD2 (6 bases). The germline V gene has CDR1 SQVTM and CDR2 ANQGSEA. The V end lost 8 bases, the J end lost 0 bases, and 11 bases lay between the germline ends. There are 13 residues in the CDR3. DNA for the CDR3: TGCAGCAAACGGGAGAGCTCCTACAATGAGCAGTTCTTC. This sequence encodes CSKRESSYNEQFF.

A remark on this clonotype: Possible read error: a much larger clone is one base away. The chain links TRBV6-2 or TRBV6-3 to TRBJ1-5; D is possibly TRBD1 (6 bases). Trimming took 5 bases from V and 2 from J, leaving 16 bases between them. The CDR3 runs 16 residues. Germline V gene data show CDR1 as MNHEY and CDR2 as SVGEGT. CDR3 region: CASSHPRTVGNQPQHF. CDR3 DNA: TGTGCCAGCAGTCACCCCAGGACAGTCGGCAATCAGCCCCAGCATTTT.

As regards this clonotype: At one of its ends the junction is not consistent with the germline gene, which may arise from a read error. The chain recombines TRBV28 with TRBJ2-3; weak D call: TRBD1 (6 bases). Germline CDR1 is MDHEN and CDR2 is SYDVKM. The CDR3 has 16 amino acids. The CDR3 bases are TGTGCCAGCAGTCGTTCCCAGGGGTCAGAACTAGATACGCAGTGTTTT. Translation: CASSRSQGSELDTQCF.

This clonotype was detected ten times or more. The chain uses TRBV6-2 or TRBV6-3 and TRBJ2-7, with D unclear. Trimming took off 6 bases at V and 3 bases at J, with 12 bases between the two ends. The CDR3 loop spans 13 amino acids. Germline CDR1 is MNHEY and CDR2 is SVGEGT. In nucleotides, the CDR3 is TGTGCCAGCAGCCGGGTGGTGGGCTACGAGCAGTACTTC. Protein sequence: CASSRVVGYEQYF.

This clonotype has only a few counts. A much bigger clone sits one base away, suggesting this may be a read error. Because the CDR3 is missing its conserved closing phenylalanine or tryptophan, this is likely a read error. The V gene is TRBV10-3, the J gene TRBJ2-7, with 14 bases matching TRBD2. V was clipped by 10 bases and J by 6 bases; unmatched bases: 8. CDR1 is ENHRY, CDR2 SYGVKD, per germline. This CDR3 comprises 14 residues. The CDR3: CATRLAGGPGEQYS. The CDR3 DNA follows: TGTGCCACCCGACTAGCGGGAGGGCCGGGCGAGCAGTACTCC.

In this sample, this clonotype turned up a few times. The final CDR3 position lacks the conserved phenylalanine or tryptophan, pointing to a likely read error. This chain connects TRBV11-1 to TRBJ2-1; 8 positions match TRBD1. CDR1 and CDR2 from the germline V gene are SGHAT and FQDESV (reference sequence). The CDR3 loop spans 14 amino acids. CDR3 sequence reads: CASTSGTGYNKQFL. The DNA for the CDR3 is TGCGCCAGCACCTCCGGGACAGGTTACAATAAGCAGTTCCTC.

This clonotype occurred a few times. This chain links TRBV4-2 with TRBJ1-3, with D uncertain. Trimming pared 1 base from V and 0 bases from J, leaving 10 bases between. The CDR3 has 16 residues. In germline, CDR1 is LGHNA, CDR2 YNFKEQ. CDR3 sequence: CASSQVRTFSGNTIYF. In DNA, the CDR3 is TGTGCCAGCAGCCAAGTGAGGACCTTCTCTGGAAACACCATATATTTT.

The chain couples TRBV30 to TRBJ1-5; possible D gene TRBD1, 6 bases. The V gene's germline CDR1 is GTSNPN and CDR2 SVGIG (reference sequence). The CDR3 loop spans 14 amino acids. Trimming took 1 base from V and 6 from J, leaving 13 bases between them. CDR3 sequence reads: CAWSGGQAPQPQHF. In nucleotides, the CDR3 is TGTGCCTGGAGTGGGGGGCAGGCTCCTCAGCCCCAGCATTTT.

With respect to this clonotype: An end of the junction differs from the germline gene, which may be a read error. The chain recombines TRBV11-2 with TRBJ2-6; 7 bases are a match to TRBD1. The germline V gene encodes CDR1 SGHAT and CDR2 FQNNGV. The CDR3 sequence is 15 residues long. CDR3 sequence (DNA): TGTACCAGCAGTCCACAGGGGCATGTGGCCAACGTCCTGACTTTC. This codes for CTSSPQGHVANVLTF.

The genes are TRBV5-1 and TRBJ2-3; perhaps TRBD1 as D (5 bases). V was trimmed by 5 bases and J by 1 base, leaving 11 bases between them. CDR1 SGHRS and CDR2 YFSETQ come from the germline V gene. The CDR3 totals 14 residues. The CDR3 loop is CASRVQERTDTQYF. CDR3 DNA: TGCGCCAGCAGAGTACAGGAGCGCACAGATACGCAGTATTTT.

Worth noting for this clonotype: This may be a read error: a much more frequent sequence differs by one nucleotide. V gene TRBV4-3 combines with J gene TRBJ1-2; D gene ambiguous. This CDR3 contains 15 residues. Germline V CDR1 and CDR2: LGHNA, YSLEER. CDR3 sequence: CASIQAWGGNYGYTF. CDR3 in DNA: TGCGCCAGCATCCAAGCCTGGGGAGGAAACTATGGCTACACCTTC.

As for this clonotype: This may be a read error, as it is one base from a much larger clone. The V call is TRBV14, the J call TRBJ2-7, with D possibly TRBD2 on 5 matching bases. Germline-derived CDR1 and CDR2 are SGHDN and FVKESK. The CDR3 consists of 13 residues. Written as DNA, the CDR3 is TGTGCCGGCAGCCCCAAGGAGGCCTACGAGCAGTACTTC. Amino acid sequence: CAGSPKEAYEQYF.

With respect to this clonotype: Possible read error: a much larger clone is one base away. The rearrangement uses TRBV6-1 and TRBJ1-3; tentatively, D is TRBD1 (5 bases). CDR3 length equals 16 residues. V was cut by 4 bases and J by 0 bases, with 13 bases left in between. The germline V gene encodes CDR1 MNHNS and CDR2 SASEGT. The CDR3, as DNA: TGTGCCAGCAGTGGAGCCCGGGGGGGCTCTGGAAACACCATATATTTT. It specifies CASSGARGGSGNTIYF.

Notes on this clonotype: Given a much more abundant clone one base away, this may be a read error. V usage is TRBV6-6 and J usage is TRBJ1-2; D possibly corresponds to TRBD1 (6 bases). Trimming shortened V by 6 bases and J by 5 bases, and 16 bases separated the two germline ends. There are 14 residues in the CDR3. Germline loops: CDR1 MNHNY, CDR2 SVGAGI (reference sequence). The CDR3 nucleotides read TGTGCCAGCAGCCCGGGCAGGGGAATATATGGCTACACCTTC. This encodes CASSPGRGIYGYTF.

On this clonotype: A clone one base away is much larger, so this may be a read error. The chain has TRBV29-1 and TRBJ2-7; 14 nucleotides match TRBD2. The germline V gene encodes CDR1 SQVTM and CDR2 ANQGSEA. The CDR3 totals 16 residues. The DNA of the CDR3 is TGCAACGGGACGGTTCCGGGGACTAGCGGGAGTTCCGAGCAGTACTTC. Translating it yields CNGTVPGTSGSSEQYF.

This clonotype came up once. Since the CDR3 does not end with the conserved phenylalanine or tryptophan, this likely comes from a read error. V usage is TRBV7-8 and J usage is TRBJ2-2, with 7 bases matching TRBD2. V lost 5 bases to trimming and J lost 6 bases; unmatched junction nucleotides: 9. Germline CDR1 SGHVS, CDR2 FQNEAQ. The CDR3 extends over 15 amino acids. The CDR3 DNA follows: TGTGCCAGCAGCCGTACATGGGGGGGTCCCGGGGAGCTGTTTTAT. This sequence encodes CASSRTWGGPGELFY.

A word on this clonotype: An end of the junction does not agree with germline; a read error may underlie this. The CDR3 region has the DNA TGTGCCAGCAGTTACGGGATCGGCACTGAAGCTTCCTTT. It translates to CASSYGIGTEASF. This chain uses TRBV6-6 with TRBJ1-1; D is unresolved. In germline, CDR1 is MNHNY, CDR2 SVGAGI (reference sequence). CDR3 length: 13 residues.

About this clonotype: One base away lies a much larger clone, so this may be a sequencing read error. This chain connects TRBV6-6 to TRBJ2-5, with D maybe TRBD2 (7 bases). CDR3 length: 13 amino acids. Germline V gene data show CDR1 as MNHNY and CDR2 as SVGAGI (reference sequence). CDR3 in DNA: TGTGCCAGCAGTGGGCAGGGGCGGGAGATCCAGTACTTC. Its translation is CASSGQGREIQYF.

About this clonotype: A single base separates this from a much larger clone, so it may be a read error. CDR3 protein: CASSQGVAGVPHNEQFF. The CDR3 nucleotides are TGCGCCAGCAGCCAAGGGGTAGCGGGAGTCCCGCACAATGAGCAGTTCTTC. V and J are TRBV4-3 and TRBJ2-1, with 9 bases aligning to TRBD2. After removal of 1 base from V and 5 bases from J, the junction contained 9 bases not matched to a gene. CDR3 size: 17 residues. Per the germline V gene, CDR1 is LGHNA and CDR2 is YSLEER.